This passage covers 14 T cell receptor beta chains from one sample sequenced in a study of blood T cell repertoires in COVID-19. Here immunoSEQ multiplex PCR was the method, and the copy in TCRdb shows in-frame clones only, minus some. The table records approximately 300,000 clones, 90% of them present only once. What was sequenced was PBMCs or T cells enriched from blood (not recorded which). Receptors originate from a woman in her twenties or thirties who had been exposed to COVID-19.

The CDR3 sequence is CASTPGLSNTEAFF. For the CDR3, the DNA is TGTGCCAGCACCCCAGGGTTATCGAACACTGAAGCTTTCTTT. The chain joins TRBV7-8 to TRBJ1-1, with TRBD1 as a possible D gene (5 bases). This CDR3 spans 14 amino acids. V was cut by 7 bases and J by 1 base, with 13 bases left in between. The germline gives CDR1 SGHVS, CDR2 FQNEAQ.

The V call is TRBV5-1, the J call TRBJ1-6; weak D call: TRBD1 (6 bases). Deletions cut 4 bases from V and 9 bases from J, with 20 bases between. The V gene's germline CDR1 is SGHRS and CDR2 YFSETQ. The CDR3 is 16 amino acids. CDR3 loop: CASSLSQGAGGSPLHF. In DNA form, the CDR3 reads TGCGCCAGCAGCCTATCACAGGGAGCAGGTGGTTCACCCCTCCACTTT.

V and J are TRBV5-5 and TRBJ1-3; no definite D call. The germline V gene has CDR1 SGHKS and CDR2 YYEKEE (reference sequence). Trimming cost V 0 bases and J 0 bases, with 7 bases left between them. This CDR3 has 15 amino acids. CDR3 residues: CASSLDGSSGNTIYF. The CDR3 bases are TGTGCCAGCAGCTTGGACGGTAGCTCTGGAAACACCATATATTTT.

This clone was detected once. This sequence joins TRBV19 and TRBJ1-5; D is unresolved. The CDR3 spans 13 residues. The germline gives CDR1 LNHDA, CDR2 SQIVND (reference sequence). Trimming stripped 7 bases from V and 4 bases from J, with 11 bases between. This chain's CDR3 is CASTLGPNQPQHF. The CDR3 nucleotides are TGTGCCAGTACCCTAGGCCCGAATCAGCCCCAGCATTTT. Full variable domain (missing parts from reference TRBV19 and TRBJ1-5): DGGITQSPKYLFRKEGQNVTLSCEQNLNHDAMYWYRQDPGQGLRLIYYSQIVNDFQKGDIAEGYSVSREKKESFPLTVTSAQKNPTAFYLCASTLGPNQPQHFGDGTRLSIL.

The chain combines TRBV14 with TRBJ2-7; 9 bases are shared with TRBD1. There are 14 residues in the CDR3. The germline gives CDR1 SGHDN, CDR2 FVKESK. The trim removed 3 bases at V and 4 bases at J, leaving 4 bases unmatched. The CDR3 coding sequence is TGTGCCAGCAGCCAGATACAGGGGGCTTACGAGCAGTACTTC. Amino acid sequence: CASSQIQGAYEQYF. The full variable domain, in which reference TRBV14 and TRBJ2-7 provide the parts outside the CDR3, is EAGVTQFPSHSVIEKGQTVTLRCDPISGHDNLYWYRRVMGKEIKFLLHFVKESKQDESGMPNNRFLAERTGGTYSTLKVQPAELEDSGVYFCASSQIQGAYEQYFGPGTRLTVT.

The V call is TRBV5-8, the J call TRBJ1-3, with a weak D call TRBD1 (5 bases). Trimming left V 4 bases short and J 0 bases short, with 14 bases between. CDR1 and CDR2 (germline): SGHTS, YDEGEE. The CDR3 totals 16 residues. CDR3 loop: CASSPGRTLSGNTIYF. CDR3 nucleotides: TGTGCCAGCAGCCCCGGACGGACACTCTCTGGAAACACCATATATTTT. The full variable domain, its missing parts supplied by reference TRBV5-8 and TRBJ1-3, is EAGVTQSPTHLIKTRGQQATLRCSPISGHTSVYWYQQALGLGLQFLLWYDEGEERNRGNFPPRFSGRQFPNYSSELNVNALELEDSALYLCASSPGRTLSGNTIYFGEGSWLTVV.

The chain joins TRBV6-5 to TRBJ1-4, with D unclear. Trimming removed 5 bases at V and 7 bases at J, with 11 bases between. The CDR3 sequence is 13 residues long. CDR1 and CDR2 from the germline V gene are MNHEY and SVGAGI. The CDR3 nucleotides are TGTGCCAGCAGTAGGAGGGAGGGTGAAAAACTGTTTTTT. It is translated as CASSRREGEKLFF.

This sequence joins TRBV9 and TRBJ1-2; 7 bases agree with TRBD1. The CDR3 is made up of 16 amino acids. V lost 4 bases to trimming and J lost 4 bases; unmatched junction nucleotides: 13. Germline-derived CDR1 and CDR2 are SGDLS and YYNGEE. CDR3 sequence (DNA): TGTGCCAGCAGCCCGTTACCAGGGGGAAAGGGCTATGGCTACACCTTC. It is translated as CASSPLPGGKGYGYTF.

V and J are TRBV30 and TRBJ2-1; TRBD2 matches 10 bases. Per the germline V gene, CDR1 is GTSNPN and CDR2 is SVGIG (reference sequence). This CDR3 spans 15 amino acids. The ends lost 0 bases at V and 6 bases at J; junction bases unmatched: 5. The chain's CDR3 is CAWSVLSGGGNEQFF. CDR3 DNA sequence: TGTGCCTGGAGTGTACTCAGCGGGGGGGGCAATGAGCAGTTCTTC.

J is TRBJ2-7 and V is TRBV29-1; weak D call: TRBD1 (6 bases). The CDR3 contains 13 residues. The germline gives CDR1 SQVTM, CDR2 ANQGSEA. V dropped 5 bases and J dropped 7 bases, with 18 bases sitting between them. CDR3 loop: CSVRPSGVGEQYF. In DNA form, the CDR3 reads TGCAGCGTTCGCCCGTCAGGGGTTGGGGAGCAGTACTTC.

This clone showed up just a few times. CDR3 amino acids: CASSAHQGYEQYF. Here the CDR3 DNA reads TGTGCCAGCAGCGCCCACCAGGGTTACGAGCAGTACTTC. V is TRBV7-4 and J is TRBJ2-7; D possibly corresponds to TRBD1 (5 bases). Trimming shortened V by 5 bases and J by 4 bases, and 12 bases separated the two germline ends. The CDR3 runs 13 residues. Germline loops: CDR1 SGHVT, CDR2 SQSDAQ. The full variable domain, its missing parts supplied by reference TRBV7-4 and TRBJ2-7, is GAGVSQSPRYKVAKRGRDVALRCDSISGHVTLYWYRQTLGQGSEVLTYSQSDAQRDKSGRPSGRFSAERPERSVSTLKIQRTEQGDSAVYLCASSAHQGYEQYFGPGTRLTVT.

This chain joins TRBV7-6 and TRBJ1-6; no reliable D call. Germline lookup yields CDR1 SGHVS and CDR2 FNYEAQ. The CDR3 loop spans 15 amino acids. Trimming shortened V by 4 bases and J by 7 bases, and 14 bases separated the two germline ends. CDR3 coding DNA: TGTGCCAGCAGCTCCCTGGGCGGGTTGAATTCACCCCTCCACTTT. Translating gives CASSSLGGLNSPLHF.

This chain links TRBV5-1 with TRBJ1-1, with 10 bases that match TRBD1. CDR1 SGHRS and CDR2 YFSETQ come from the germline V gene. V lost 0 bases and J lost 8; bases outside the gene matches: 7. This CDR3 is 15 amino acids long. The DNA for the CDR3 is TGCGCCAGCAGCTTGGGAGCGACAGGGGGCGGAGAAGCTTTCTTT. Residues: CASSLGATGGGEAFF.

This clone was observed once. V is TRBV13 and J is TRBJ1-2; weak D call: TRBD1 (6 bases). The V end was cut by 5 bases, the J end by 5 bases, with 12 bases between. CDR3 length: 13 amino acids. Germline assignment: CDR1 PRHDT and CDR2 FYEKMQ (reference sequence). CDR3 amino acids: CASSDQGKYGYTF. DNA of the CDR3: TGTGCCAGCAGCGACCAGGGGAAATATGGCTACACCTTC.